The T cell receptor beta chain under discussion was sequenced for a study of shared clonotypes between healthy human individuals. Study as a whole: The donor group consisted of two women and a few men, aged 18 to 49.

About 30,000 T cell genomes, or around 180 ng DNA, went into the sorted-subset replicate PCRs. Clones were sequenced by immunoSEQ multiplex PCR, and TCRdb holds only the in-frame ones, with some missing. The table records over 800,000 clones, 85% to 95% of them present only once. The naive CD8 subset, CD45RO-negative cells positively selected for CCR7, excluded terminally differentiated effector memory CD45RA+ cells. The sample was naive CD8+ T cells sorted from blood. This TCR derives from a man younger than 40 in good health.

CDR3 sequence: CASSQQSYEQYF. CDR3 coding DNA: TGCGCCAGCAGTCAACAGTCCTACGAGCAGTACTTC. The V call is TRBV23-1, the J call TRBJ2-7, with D hard to call. TRBV23-1 is classed as an ORF, of uncertain function. There are 12 residues in the CDR3. V shed 2 bases and J shed 1 base, with 3 bases lying between them.